Listed here are 20 T cell receptor beta chains from one sample, sequenced in a study of blood T cell repertoires in COVID-19 (dated by TCRdb to the early 2020s). Library preparation employed the immunoSEQ multiplex PCR assay. TCRdb obtained this table from immuneACCESS and retained in-frame rearrangements with V and J assigned. These tables miss some clones; where compared with another copy, unresolved V genes account for less than half of the shortfall, and the remainder is unexplained. Across this sample there are 250,000 to 300,000 clones, with 65% to 90% seen only once. 15% to 17% of the sample is held by the ten biggest clonotypes. The specimen was PBMCs or T cells enriched from blood (not recorded which). Source of these receptors: a man aged 18 to 29 who had recovered from COVID-19.

The V and J genes are TRBV7-3 and TRBJ2-3, with 9 bases lining up with TRBD1. Germline CDR1 is SGHTA and CDR2 is FQGTGA. The CDR3 runs to 15 residues. The J segment lost 4 bases and the V segment lost 2 bases, leaving 4 bases of the junction unmatched. CDR3 loop: CASSLLGQGADTQYF. Written as DNA, the CDR3 is TGTGCCAGCAGCTTATTGGGACAGGGAGCAGATACGCAGTATTTT.

CDR3 DNA sequence: TGTGCCAGCAGTGTAGCGGGAGTAGGGGAGACCCAGTACTTC. Encoded protein: CASSVAGVGETQYF. The chain employs TRBV2 and TRBJ2-5; 9 bases are a match to TRBD2. CDR3 length: 14 residues. V trimming: 4 bases; J trimming: 5 bases; junction bases outside the gene matches: 5. CDR1 SNHLY and CDR2 FYNNEI come from the germline V gene.

The CDR3 DNA sequence: TGTGCCAGCAGCCAGATGGACAGGGTAACTTTCTTT. Translating it yields CASSQMDRVTFF. The rearrangement links TRBV3-1 (or the pseudogene TRBV3-2) to TRBJ1-1; 8 positions match TRBD1. This CDR3 spans 12 amino acids. CDR1 is LGHDT and CDR2 is YNNKEL in the germline V gene (reference sequence). V lost 3 bases and J lost 12; bases outside the gene matches: 6.

The J gene is TRBJ2-5, the V gene TRBV30; 10 bases agree with TRBD1. Trimming at V came to 1 base and at J to 5 bases, leaving 7 bases not matched to a gene. Looked up from germline, CDR1 is GTSNPN and CDR2 is SVGIG (reference sequence). The length of the CDR3 is 15 residues. The CDR3 coding sequence is TGTGCCTGGAGTGCCCGACAGGGGGCCGGGGAGACCCAGTACTTC. This gives the protein CAWSARQGAGETQYF.

J is TRBJ2-7 and V is TRBV5-8; possible D gene TRBD1, 5 bases. V lost 6 bases to trimming and J lost 6 bases, with 19 bases between them. The CDR3 covers 14 residues. Germline CDR1 and CDR2: SGHTS and YDEGEE. As DNA, the CDR3 is TGTGCCAGCAACCCCGGTGGGGCAACCTTCGAGCAGTACTTC. As protein: CASNPGGATFEQYF.

CDR3 sequence: CASSWGRENTGELFF. CDR3 DNA sequence: TGTGCCAGCAGTTGGGGCCGCGAGAACACCGGGGAGCTGTTTTTT. The rearrangement joins TRBV4-2 to TRBJ2-2, with D possibly TRBD1 on 5 matching bases. Germline lookup yields CDR1 LGHNA and CDR2 YNFKEQ. V gave up 6 bases and J gave up 1 base, with 12 bases separating them. The CDR3 has 15 amino acids.

In this sample, this clone turned up once. V and J are TRBV18 and TRBJ1-2; 8 nucleotides line up with TRBD1. The CDR3 is made up of 14 amino acids. Per the germline V gene, CDR1 is KGHSH and CDR2 is LQKENI. Trimming took 5 bases from V and 7 from J; bases not matched to a gene: 9. The CDR3 sequence: CASSGTGARAGYTF. In nucleotides, the CDR3 is TGTGCCAGCTCAGGGACAGGTGCTCGTGCTGGCTACACCTTC.

This clone was found a few times. The genes are TRBV3-1 (or the pseudogene TRBV3-2) and TRBJ2-7; D possibly corresponds to TRBD2 (5 bases). CDR1 and CDR2 (germline): LGHDT, YNNKEL (reference sequence). This CDR3 spans 14 amino acids. V lost 4 bases and J 0 bases, leaving 10 bases between the germline ends. The CDR3 sequence: CASSPGFLSYEQYF. DNA of the CDR3: TGTGCCAGCAGCCCGGGATTCCTCTCCTACGAGCAGTACTTC.

This chain links TRBV30 with TRBJ1-2; a possible D gene is TRBD1 (6 bases). The CDR3 runs 14 residues. In germline, CDR1 is GTSNPN, CDR2 SVGIG (reference sequence). The V and J ends lost 3 bases and 1 base respectively, with 12 bases between them. This CDR3 reads CAWSLKGGNYGYTF. Written as DNA, the CDR3 is TGTGCCTGGAGCCTTAAAGGGGGTAACTATGGCTACACCTTC.

The V gene is TRBV6-1, the J gene TRBJ1-5, with D hard to call. The CDR3 runs to 15 residues. The V gene's germline CDR1 is MNHNS and CDR2 SASEGT. With 3 bases removed from V and 4 bases from J, the gap between germline ends came to 13 bases. CDR3 protein: CASSDGEGGNQPQHF. The CDR3 nucleotides are TGTGCCAGCAGTGATGGAGAGGGCGGGAATCAGCCCCAGCATTTT.

The rearrangement links TRBV30 to TRBJ2-7; 8 bases agree with TRBD1. The CDR3 has 16 residues. Per germline, CDR1 GTSNPN and CDR2 SVGIG (reference sequence). With 1 base clipped from V and 3 bases from J, the junction kept 11 bases outside the gene matches. The CDR3 reads CAWSEQGAVNYYEQYF. DNA of the CDR3: TGTGCCTGGAGTGAGCAGGGGGCGGTGAATTACTACGAGCAGTACTTC.

V gene TRBV9 combines with J gene TRBJ1-6; D is undetermined. CDR1 is SGDLS and CDR2 is YYNGEE in the germline V gene. Trimming removed 1 base at V and 6 bases at J, with 5 bases between. CDR3 size: 13 residues. Written as DNA, the CDR3 is TGTGCCAGCAGCGTATCTAGTAATTCACCCCTCCACTTT. Encoded protein: CASSVSSNSPLHF.

This clone was picked up one time. The rearrangement links TRBV6-5 to TRBJ2-7; TRBD2 agrees at 8 bases. CDR1 is MNHEY, CDR2 SVGAGI, per germline. The CDR3 has 15 amino acids. J lost 0 bases, V lost 7 bases, and 8 bases had no gene match. CDR3 sequence: CASNRLASSSYEQYF. CDR3 coding DNA: TGTGCCAGCAATCGACTAGCGTCGAGCTCCTACGAGCAGTACTTC.

V and J are TRBV6-5 and TRBJ2-5, with D perhaps TRBD1 (5 bases). The CDR3 has 13 amino acids. Per the germline V gene, CDR1 is MNHEY and CDR2 is SVGAGI. Trimming removed 7 bases from V and 4 bases from J, with 13 bases in between. The CDR3 region is CASTIQGRETQYF. The CDR3 DNA is TGTGCCAGCACCATTCAGGGTAGAGAGACCCAGTACTTC.

This chain joins TRBV11-2 and TRBJ2-5; the D gene is possibly TRBD2 (6 bases). V was clipped by 6 bases and J by 14 bases, with 22 bases between them. Germline CDR1 is SGHAT and CDR2 is FQNNGV. The CDR3 has 13 amino acids. The CDR3 loop is CASSLSLARTLYF. The CDR3 DNA sequence: TGTGCCAGCAGTCTGAGCCTAGCGAGAACTCTCTACTTC.

The chain joins TRBV7-2 to TRBJ1-6, with 7 nucleotides matching TRBD1. The CDR3 has 16 residues. Germline V gene data show CDR1 as SGHTA and CDR2 as FQGNSA. Unmatched junction bases numbered 7, after V lost 0 bases and J lost 8 bases. For the CDR3, the DNA is TGTGCCAGCAGCTTAGCGTGGAGGGGGCAGGATTCACCCCTCCACTTT. Translated, it gives CASSLAWRGQDSPLHF.

The chain has TRBV10-3 and TRBJ2-5; D is perhaps TRBD1 (6 bases). Germline-derived CDR1 and CDR2 are ENHRY and SYGVKD. Trimming left V 0 bases short and J 5 bases short, with 10 bases between. This CDR3 comprises 14 residues. The CDR3 DNA reads as TGTGCCATCAGTGAGTCGCGAACAGGGGAGACCCAGTACTTC. This codes for CAISESRTGETQYF.

The chain links TRBV5-1 to TRBJ2-3; the D is unclear. The CDR3 runs 13 residues. V was cut by 8 bases and J by 1 base, with 11 bases left in between. Germline V CDR1 and CDR2: SGHRS, YFSETQ. The CDR3 spells CASRIGGTDTQYF. CDR3 nucleotides: TGCGCCAGTCGTATCGGAGGCACAGATACGCAGTATTTT.

The V call is TRBV10-3, the J call TRBJ1-2, with D perhaps TRBD1 (6 bases). CDR3 length: 13 amino acids. Trimming took off 3 bases at V and 4 bases at J, with 9 bases between the two ends. CDR1 ENHRY and CDR2 SYGVKD come from the germline V gene. The CDR3 DNA sequence: TGTGCCATCAGTGAAGGGGGAACCTATGGCTACACCTTC. Protein product: CAISEGGTYGYTF.

V is TRBV2 and J is TRBJ2-7; TRBD1 matches 7 bases. There are 14 residues in the CDR3. With 3 bases clipped from V and 0 bases from J, the junction kept 2 bases outside the gene matches. Germline CDR1 and CDR2: SNHLY and FYNNEI. The CDR3 DNA reads as TGTGCCAGCAGTGATAACAGGGGCTCCTACGAGCAGTACTTC. Translating gives CASSDNRGSYEQYF.